These T cell receptor beta chains were read from a single sample in a study of OX40 agonist ivuxolimab in advanced cancers. Assay: immunoSEQ multiplex PCR; the TCRdb copy retains only in-frame clones and omits some. The data hold approximately 90,000 clones, with about 88% observed a single time. The sample here was CD4+ or CD8+ T cells sorted from blood, taken in a trial of the OX40 agonist ivuxolimab. The receptors derive from an adult with an advanced solid tumor such as melanoma, head and neck, liver or kidney cancer. Both conserved end residues are part of each CDR3. D genes are given only for firm matches. The size field is filled for only some rows; it gives once, few, many or a size class.

CDR3nt	CDR3aa	j_gene	d_gene	abundance	v_gene
TGCGCCAGCAGCCAAGTTGGAGGATGGAATGAGCAGTTCTTC	CASSQVGGWNEQFF	TRBJ2-1	-	-	TRBV4-1
TGTGCCAGCAGTGCCTCGACAGAAAATCAGCCCCAGCATTTT	CASSASTENQPQHF	TRBJ1-5	-	-	TRBV6-5
TGTGCCTGGACCCCGGGGGGCGGGGTCACTGAAGCTTTCTTT	CAWTPGGGVTEAFF	TRBJ1-1	-	-	TRBV30
TGTGCCAGCAGGCGGACAGGGGATGGAAACACCATATATTTT	CASRRTGDGNTIYF	TRBJ1-3	-	-	TRBV12-1
TGCGCCAGCAGCACGCTGGAGGGGCACACAGATACGCAGTATTTT	CASSTLEGHTDTQYF	TRBJ2-3	-	-	TRBV5-1
TGTGCCAGCAGCTTCGACAGCTACGAGCAGTACTTC	CASSFDSYEQYF	TRBJ2-7	-	-	TRBV5-4
TGTGCCAGCTCACTTCCGACAGGGGGAGGGGAGCAGTACTTC	CASSLPTGGGEQYF	TRBJ2-7	TRBD1	-	TRBV18
TGTGCCAGCGAGCAGGAGGGGACTGAAGCTTTCTTT	CASEQEGTEAFF	TRBJ1-1	-	few	TRBV28
TGTGCCAGCAGTGATCGGCGCGGAGCTGTCCAAGAGACCCAGTACTTC	CASSDRRGAVQETQYF	TRBJ2-5	-	-	TRBV2
TGCGCCAGCAGCCGGACTAGCGGGGGGACCTACCAAGAGACCCAGTACTTC	CASSRTSGGTYQETQYF	TRBJ2-5	TRBD2	once	TRBV4-1
TGTGCCAGTAGGGCAGGGATAGTCACTGAAGCTTTCTTT	CASRAGIVTEAFF	TRBJ1-1	-	-	TRBV19
TGTGCCAGCAGCGACCAGGGCGTCACCTACAATGAGCAGTTCTTC	CASSDQGVTYNEQFF	TRBJ2-1	-	-	TRBV6-5
TGTGCCAGTAGTATAGAACGACTCGCTAGAGGTCAAGAGACCCAGTACTTC	CASSIERLARGQETQYF	TRBJ2-5	-	-	TRBV19
TGTGCCAGCAGTGACCCAACAGGGGTACTTGAAAAACTGTTTTTT	CASSDPTGVLEKLFF	TRBJ1-4	TRBD1	-	TRBV25-1
TGTGCCAGCAGCCCTAGCGGGGGGGCCGGAGATACGCAGTATTTT	CASSPSGGAGDTQYF	TRBJ2-3	TRBD2	-	TRBV7-7
TGTGCCAGCAGTGACTCGAAAGGAGGCGAGCAGTACTTC	CASSDSKGGEQYF	TRBJ2-7	-	-	TRBV6-4